This record covers a single T cell receptor beta chain. Produced via immunoSEQ multiplex PCR; TCRdb's table is partial and in-frame only. The sample shows approximately 210,000 clones, around 86% of them seen only once. The source of the sample is a study of blood T cell repertoires in COVID-19. Turning to the study itself: Sites in the United States, Italy and Spain provided acute and convalescent COVID-19 samples.

Germline V gives CDR1 KGHSH, CDR2 LQKENI. V lost 3 bases to trimming and J lost 3 bases; unmatched junction nucleotides: 2. The CDR3 loop spans 14 amino acids. Material for sequencing was peripheral blood. This chain joins TRBV18 and TRBJ2-3; 8 bases line up with TRBD1. The sequence came from a human donor in a cohort sampled during active COVID-19. The CDR3 sequence: CASSPRQGTDTQYF. In nucleotides, the CDR3 is TGTGCCAGCTCACCTCGACAGGGGACAGATACGCAGTATTTT.